Below, 19 T cell receptor beta chains from the same sample are listed, as sequenced in a study of sequential checkpoint blockade in melanoma (dated by TCRdb to about 2019). The treatment or condition label of this sample denotes: randomized to nivolumab then ipilimumab (arm A) or the reverse (arm B). Library preparation used the immunoSEQ multiplex PCR assay. Sourced from immuneACCESS, this table was stored by TCRdb with only in-frame sequences that have V and J called. A share of the clones is absent; for the studies checked, an unresolved V gene accounts for under half, and the remainder has no known explanation. This sample comprises around 7,000 clones, approximately 80% of them detected only once. Together, the top ten hold just under 7.5% of the sample. The input for sequencing was CD8+ T cells sorted from blood (inferred from file names), taken from a patient given nivolumab and ipilimumab in sequence. The source is a human donor with melanoma.

The rearrangement links TRBV28 to TRBJ2-1, with D perhaps matching TRBD1 (6 bases). V was shortened by 5 bases and J by 6 bases, with 8 bases between the two germline ends. Germline V gene lookup returns CDR1 MDHEN and CDR2 SYDVKM. CDR3 size: 12 residues. CDR3 DNA: TGTGCCAGCAGTCGCAGGGGCAATGAGCAGTTCTTC. Its translation is CASSRRGNEQFF. Full variable domain (outside the CDR3, taken from reference TRBV28 and TRBJ2-1): DVKVTQSSRYLVKRTGEKVFLECVQDMDHENMFWYRQDPGLGLRLIYFSYDVKMKEKGDIPEGYSVSREKKERFSLILESASTNQTSMYLCASSRRGNEQFFGPGTRLTVL.

V usage is TRBV19 and J usage is TRBJ1-4; TRBD1 aligns across 9 bases. This CDR3 is 15 amino acids long. The J segment lost 8 bases and the V segment lost 3 bases, leaving 7 bases of the junction unmatched. Germline CDR1 and CDR2: LNHDA and SQIVND (reference sequence). The CDR3 coding sequence is TGTGCCAGTAGTATCGGGACAGGGTACCCCGAAAAACTGTTTTTT. Its protein is CASSIGTGYPEKLFF.

The genes are TRBV27 and TRBJ1-1; 7 positions agree with TRBD1. Germline V lookup: CDR1 MNHEY, CDR2 SMNVEV (reference sequence). Unmatched junction bases numbered 7, after V lost 5 bases and J lost 7 bases. The CDR3 extends over 13 amino acids. Here the CDR3 reads CASSLGQQHEAFF. The DNA of the CDR3 is TGTGCCAGCAGTCTGGGACAGCAACATGAAGCTTTCTTT.

V and J are TRBV6-5 and TRBJ2-2, with TRBD2 matching over 9 bases. Germline loops: CDR1 MNHEY, CDR2 SVGAGI. This CDR3 comprises 16 residues. The V gene end was trimmed by 3 bases and the J gene end by 4 bases; junction bases not matched to a gene: 6. CDR3 nucleotide sequence: TGTGCCAGCAGTTATTCCGGCGGGAGGGTCACCGGGGAGCTGTTTTTT. As protein: CASSYSGGRVTGELFF.

This chain joins TRBV7-9 and TRBJ2-5; 8 positions agree with TRBD1. The end of the DNA aligns better with TRBJ2-7, so the J call may be wrong. This CDR3 contains 15 residues. Germline CDR1 is SEHNR and CDR2 is FQNEAQ (reference sequence). The CDR3: CASSLMDREAYEQYF. CDR3 bases: TGTGCCAGCAGCTTAATGGACAGGGAAGCCTACGAGCAGTACTTC.

This clone is large within its sample. The V call is TRBV5-1, the J call TRBJ2-2, with TRBD2 as a possible D gene (5 bases). Between the trimmed V and J ends, which lost 4 bases and 6 bases, there was a span of 16 bases. Germline lookup yields CDR1 SGHRS and CDR2 YFSETQ. The CDR3 is 15 amino acids. The CDR3 nucleotides are TGCGCCAGCAGCCTTGGACTCGGTGGGGCCGGGGAGCTGTTTTTT. It yields the protein CASSLGLGGAGELFF.

In this sample, this clone turned up a few times. The V and J genes are TRBV9 and TRBJ2-2; D uncertain. From germline, CDR1 is SGDLS and CDR2 YYNGEE. The CDR3 length is 14 residues. Between the trimmed V and J ends, which lost 0 bases and 4 bases, there was a span of 7 bases. CDR3 protein: CASSVGGSTGELFF. DNA of the CDR3: TGTGCCAGCAGCGTAGGAGGTAGCACCGGGGAGCTGTTTTTT.

V and J are TRBV6-5 and TRBJ2-5; 7 bases agree with TRBD1. Germline CDR1 and CDR2: MNHEY and SVGAGI. There are 14 residues in the CDR3. V was pared by 11 bases and J by 5 bases, with 14 bases of the junction left unmatched. CDR3 protein: CACGGQGDVETQYF. The DNA of the CDR3 is TGTGCCTGCGGCGGGCAGGGGGATGTGGAGACCCAGTACTTC.

This chain joins TRBV6-5 and TRBJ2-1, with 8 bases identical to TRBD2. The length of the CDR3 is 13 residues. CDR1 MNHEY and CDR2 SVGAGI come from the germline V gene. V shed 6 bases and J 10 bases; nucleotides not matched to a gene: 8. The DNA of the CDR3 is TGTGCCAGCAGACCCCGGGGGGGGGAAGAGCAGTTCTTC. Its protein product is CASRPRGGEEQFF.

The chain carries TRBV19 and TRBJ2-1, with D maybe TRBD1 (5 bases). Germline V CDR1 and CDR2: LNHDA, SQIVND (reference sequence). V gave up 3 bases and J gave up 0 bases, with 6 bases separating them. The CDR3 covers 14 residues. The DNA of the CDR3 is TGTGCCAGTAGTATTGGGGCCTCCTACAATGAGCAGTTCTTC. This translates into CASSIGASYNEQFF.

This sequence joins TRBV11-2 and TRBJ2-1; D is ambiguous. Deletions cut 1 base from V and 1 base from J, with 8 bases between. The germline CDR1 and CDR2 sequences are SGHAT and FQNNGV. This CDR3 contains 15 residues. CDR3 DNA sequence: TGTGCCAGCAGCTTAGGGGCGCAATCCTACAATGAGCAGTTCTTC. Translating it yields CASSLGAQSYNEQFF.

The rearrangement links TRBV4-3 to TRBJ2-7, with 11 bases matching TRBD2. J was trimmed by 1 base and V by 1 base; bases with no gene match: 3. The CDR3 is made up of 16 amino acids. Per the germline V gene, CDR1 is LGHNA and CDR2 is YSLEER. The CDR3 coding sequence is TGCGCCAGCAGCCAAGTGTCTAGCGGGAGGTCCTACGAGCAGTACTTC. This encodes CASSQVSSGRSYEQYF.

The chain recombines TRBV29-1 with TRBJ2-7, with TRBD2 matching 9 bases. With V trimmed by 1 base and J by 3 bases, 4 bases remained unmatched. The germline V gene has CDR1 SQVTM and CDR2 ANQGSEA. This CDR3 contains 14 residues. CDR3 coding DNA: TGCAGCGTTGAAGGGCTAGCGGGGCGCTACGAGCAGTACTTC. Translation gives CSVEGLAGRYEQYF.

V usage is TRBV7-9 and J usage is TRBJ1-5, with a tentative D call TRBD1 (6 bases). CDR1 and CDR2 (germline): SEHNR, FQNEAQ (reference sequence). CDR3 length equals 13 residues. V lost 5 bases and J 6 bases, leaving 11 bases between the germline ends. The CDR3 DNA sequence: TGTGCCAGCAGCGACGGGACACTTCAGCCCCAGCATTTT. Translating gives CASSDGTLQPQHF.

The CDR3 coding sequence is TGTGCCAGCAGCTTAGGACTAGTGGCATACAATGAGCAGTTCTTC. Its protein product is CASSLGLVAYNEQFF. The rearrangement links TRBV7-8 to TRBJ2-1; a possible D gene is TRBD2 (6 bases). Trimming took off 1 base at V and 4 bases at J, with 11 bases between the two ends. The germline gives CDR1 SGHVS, CDR2 FQNEAQ. This CDR3 contains 15 residues.

This chain uses TRBV27 with TRBJ2-7; 9 bases fit TRBD2. Germline-derived CDR1 and CDR2 are MNHEY and SMNVEV (reference sequence). The CDR3 runs 15 residues. V gave up 2 bases and J gave up 4 bases; unmatched junction bases: 6. This chain's CDR3 is CASSLKAGGGYEQYF. The CDR3 DNA reads TGTGCCAGCAGTTTAAAAGCGGGAGGTGGTTACGAGCAGTACTTC.

The chain has TRBV2 and TRBJ1-6; D is ambiguous. The CDR3 sequence is 18 residues long. Trimming took off 4 bases at V and 2 bases at J, with 18 bases between the two ends. CDR1 and CDR2 from the germline V gene are SNHLY and FYNNEI. DNA of the CDR3: TGTGCCAGCAGTGGATTTGCGGGCGGCAGCCCCTATAATTCACCCCTCCACTTT. Amino acid sequence: CASSGFAGGSPYNSPLHF.

The chain couples TRBV6-4 to TRBJ2-1, with 7 positions matching TRBD1. The CDR3 has 15 amino acids. The germline gives CDR1 MRHNA, CDR2 SNTAGT. V was pared by 0 bases and J by 8 bases, with 7 bases of the junction left unmatched. The CDR3 DNA reads as TGTGCCAGCAGTGACTCGGCACAGGGGATCTATGAGCAGTTCTTC. Amino acid sequence: CASSDSAQGIYEQFF.

The chain is built from TRBV9 and TRBJ2-1; 11 bases align to TRBD2. This CDR3 contains 15 residues. V lost 5 bases and J lost 2; bases outside the gene matches: 3. Per germline, CDR1 SGDLS and CDR2 YYNGEE. This CDR3 is CASSYSGRAYNEQFF. In DNA, the CDR3 is TGTGCCAGCAGTTATAGCGGGAGGGCCTACAATGAGCAGTTCTTC.